This T cell receptor beta chain was sequenced for a study of technical replicates of blood from four donors. The table lists this clone with a few counts. A far bigger clonotype differs at one base, so this is likely a read error. Other DNA sequences from this sample encode an identical CDR3 as well. The CDR3 has 14 amino acids. The germline CDR1 and CDR2 sequences are SGHRS and YFSETQ. V lost 4 bases and J lost 3; bases outside the gene matches: 1. Some clones are missing from TCRdb's copy, which holds only in-frame ones; the method was immunoSEQ multiplex PCR. There are approximately 51,000 clones in the sample; 80% to 95% occur only once, and around 4% lies in the top ten.

The chain recombines TRBV5-1 with TRBJ2-1, with 10 bases identical to TRBD2. This receptor was obtained from a human donor in good health. Some clones in this sample may be carry-over from other donors' samples. The specimen was PBMCs. The CDR3 protein is CASSASGGYNEQFF. CDR3 nucleotides: TGCGCCAGCAGCGCTAGCGGGGGCTACAATGAGCAGTTCTTC. Full variable domain (outside the CDR3, taken from reference TRBV5-1 and TRBJ2-1): KAGVTQTPRYLIKTRGQQVTLSCSPISGHRSVSWYQQTPGQGLQFLFEYFSETQRNKGNFPGRFSGRQFSNSRSEMNVSTLELGDSALYLCASSASGGYNEQFFGPGTRLTVL.